The clone carrying this T cell receptor (beta chain) appeared many times. The antigen remains undetermined. Every patient had bone marrow sampled while the disease was active. The library was built from about 400 ng RNA with molecular barcoded adaptors for alpha/delta and beta/gamma chains. One entry per CDR3 protein, called by TCRdb with MiXCR from the reads. The table includes fewer than 45,000 distinct CDR3 sequences, around an eighth detected once. Per the germline V gene, CDR1 is DFQATT and CDR2 is SNEGSKA (reference sequence). The CDR3 length is 14 residues. The V and J ends lost 4 bases and 1 base, in that order; junction bases with no gene match: 7. The entry originates in a study of read filtering for tumor transcriptome and immune sequencing. On the study more broadly: The cohort had over 16 men and approximately 13 women aged about 45 to 80, mean around 66 years. Study-level findings and limits: Sorted CD138-negative bone marrow cells were not purified T cells.

The TCR was taken from a donor older than 35 with multiple myeloma. The chain couples TRBV20-1 to TRBJ2-7; 7 positions match TRBD1. Sequencing used a population of CD138-negative cells sorted from bone marrow. CDR3 nucleotides: TGCAGTGCTAAGGTCGGGACAGCGTCCTACGAGCAGTACTTC. It translates to CSAKVGTASYEQYF.